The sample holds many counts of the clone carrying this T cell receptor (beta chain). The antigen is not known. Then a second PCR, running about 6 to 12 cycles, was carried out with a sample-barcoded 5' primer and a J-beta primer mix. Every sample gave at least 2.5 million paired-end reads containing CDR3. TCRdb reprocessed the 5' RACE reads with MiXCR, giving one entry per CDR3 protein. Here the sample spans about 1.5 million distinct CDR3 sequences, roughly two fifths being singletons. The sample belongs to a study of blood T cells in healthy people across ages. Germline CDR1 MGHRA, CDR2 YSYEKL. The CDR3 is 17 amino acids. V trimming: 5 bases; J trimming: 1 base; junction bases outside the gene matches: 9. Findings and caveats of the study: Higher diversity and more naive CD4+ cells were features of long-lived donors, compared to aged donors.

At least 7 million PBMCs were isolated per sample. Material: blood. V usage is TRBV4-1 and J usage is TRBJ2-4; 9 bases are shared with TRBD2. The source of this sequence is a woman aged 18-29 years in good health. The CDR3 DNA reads TGCGCCAGCAGCGATAGCGGGGGCGCTGGGGCCAAAAACATTCAGTACTTC. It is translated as CASSDSGGAGAKNIQYF.